This T cell receptor beta chain was identified during a study of shared clonotypes between healthy human individuals. Turning to the study itself: Used for every donor were three CD4 naive, three CD4 memory, two CD8 naive and one CD8 memory plate.

Samples underwent the assay at deep level. Produced via immunoSEQ multiplex PCR; TCRdb's table is partial and in-frame only. The repertoire has a few hundred thousand clones, less than 98% of them found once; the top ten carry approximately 0.057%. Comment on this clone: Antigen unknown.

Study observations and caveats: Naive subsets usually exceeded memory subsets in estimated richness. Non-shared clonotypes displayed generation probabilities falling below those of clonotypes present in all four donors.

The clonotype comes from a young woman in good health. The sequencing input was naive CD4+ T cells sorted from blood. Subset specified: CD45RA+ positively selected.

For the CDR3, the DNA is TGCGCCAGCAGCTTGCAAGGTATCTCGATTTCTTTCTTT. The encoded protein is CASSLQGISISFF. The chain recombines TRBV5-1 with TRBJ1-1; D is unclear. The CDR3 extends over 13 amino acids. The V end lost 1 base, the J end lost 12 bases, and 16 bases lay between the germline ends. CDR1 is SGHRS and CDR2 is YFSETQ in the germline V gene.